These T cell receptor beta chains were read from a single sample in a study of T cells after somatic rescue of genetic block. Only in-frame clones appear in the TCRdb table, and some are missing; sequencing was by immunoSEQ multiplex PCR. The table lists more than 65,000 clones, roughly 90% of them singletons. The sample consisted of peripheral blood mononuclear cells (PBMCs). All receptors derive from a man aged 25 to 45. The CDR3 runs from the conserved cysteine through the conserved F or W. Fields, in order: clone size, V gene, D gene, J gene, CDR3 protein, CDR3 DNA. A D gene is named only where the DNA matches it firmly. Expanded clones get a size class; other rows say once, few or many, or leave the size out.

.	TRBV2	.	TRBJ2-5	CASRPWEETQYF	TGTGCCAGCCGTCCGTGGGAAGAGACCCAGTACTTC
.	TRBV19	.	TRBJ1-3	CASSISGRRGSSGNTIYF	TGTGCCAGTAGTATCAGCGGTAGGAGGGGATCATCTGGAAACACCATATATTTT
.	TRBV2	TRBD2	TRBJ2-7	CASSEGEGYEQYF	TGTGCCAGCAGTGAAGGGGAGGGCTACGAGCAGTACTTC
.	TRBV7-9	.	TRBJ2-5	CASSLGEGRQETQYF	TGTGCCAGCAGCTTGGGAGAAGGGAGGCAAGAGACCCAGTACTTC
once	TRBV20-1	.	TRBJ1-1	CSAPWDREAFF	TGCAGTGCTCCCTGGGACCGGGAAGCTTTCTTT
.	TRBV7-7	.	TRBJ2-4	CASTHTGRDIQYF	TGTGCTAGCACCCATACAGGGAGGGACATTCAGTACTTC
.	TRBV6-1	TRBD2	TRBJ2-7	CAAPPLAGENEQYF	TGTGCCGCCCCCCCCCTAGCGGGAGAAAACGAGCAGTACTTC
.	TRBV5-4	TRBD2	TRBJ2-3	CASSARTSGSSDTQYF	TGTGCCAGCAGCGCCCGGACTAGCGGGAGCTCAGATACGCAGTATTTT
.	TRBV28	TRBD1	TRBJ2-7	CASSEAGTATYEQYF	TGTGCCAGCAGTGAAGCCGGGACAGCGACCTACGAGCAGTACTTC
.	TRBV6-5	.	TRBJ1-5	CASSFSGYSNQPQHF	TGTGCCAGCAGTTTCTCTGGTTATAGCAATCAGCCCCAGCATTTT
.	TRBV29-1	.	TRBJ2-1	CSVHPQRSHNEQFF	TGCAGCGTTCACCCCCAAAGGTCCCACAATGAGCAGTTCTTC
.	TRBV6-5	TRBD2	TRBJ2-1	CASSYEASGRNEQFF	TGTGCCAGCAGTTATGAGGCTAGCGGGAGAAATGAGCAGTTCTTC
.	TRBV7-6	.	TRBJ1-1	CASNLGRGTEAFF	TGTGCCAGCAACCTAGGACGCGGCACTGAAGCTTTCTTT
.	TRBV9	TRBD2	TRBJ2-5	CASSVGSGGAVETQYF	TGTGCCAGCAGCGTAGGAAGCGGGGGGGCAGTGGAGACCCAGTACTTC
.	TRBV6-6	.	TRBJ2-7	CASSYENYEQYF	TGTGCCAGCAGTTACGAGAATTACGAGCAGTACTTC
.	TRBV30	TRBD2	TRBJ2-3	CAWSRGLAGWGTQYF	TGTGCCTGGAGTAGAGGACTAGCGGGGTGGGGTACGCAGTATTTT
.	TRBV9	TRBD2	TRBJ2-7	CASSVGLADYEQYF	TGTGCCAGCAGCGTGGGACTAGCAGATTACGAGCAGTACTTC
.	TRBV15	.	TRBJ1-4	CATSQKGLVEKLFF	TGTGCCACCTCACAAAAGGGCCTCGTTGAAAAACTGTTTTTT
.	TRBV10-2	.	TRBJ2-7	CASRHGEQYF	TGCGCCAGCCGGCACGGCGAGCAGTACTTC
.	TRBV4-3	.	TRBJ1-1	CASSQRGSIDTEAFF	TGCGCCAGCAGCCAACGGGGCAGTATTGACACTGAAGCTTTCTTT
few	TRBV5-1	.	TRBJ2-5	CASSFRGPQETQYF	TGCGCCAGCAGCTTTCGGGGGCCGCAAGAGACCCAGTACTTC
.	TRBV11-2	.	TRBJ2-7	CASSLDRGGEQYF	TGTGCCAGCAGCTTAGATAGGGGGGGCGAGCAGTACTTC
.	TRBV15	.	TRBJ1-2	CATSRQGGYGYTF	TGTGCCACCAGCAGACAGGGAGGCTATGGCTACACCTTC
.	TRBV2	.	TRBJ2-1	CASSDISPGQWSNEQFF	TGTGCCAGCAGTGATATATCCCCCGGACAGTGGAGCAATGAGCAGTTCTTC
.	TRBV11-2	TRBD2	TRBJ2-7	CASGRENSYEQYF	TGTGCCAGCGGGCGGGAGAACTCCTACGAGCAGTACTTC
.	TRBV4-2	.	TRBJ1-1	CASSQGAGPNTEAFF	TGTGCCAGCAGCCAAGGAGCAGGGCCTAACACTGAAGCTTTCTTT
once	TRBV7-3	.	TRBJ2-7	CASSLLQGNEQYF	TGTGCCAGCAGCTTGTTACAGGGCAACGAGCAGTACTTC